This TCR beta chain came from a study of T cells expressing NK-cell markers. Study at large: Source material for TCR beta repertoires consisted of sorted CD3+CD56+NKG2C+, CD3+CD56+NKG2C- and CD3+CD56-NKG2C+ T cells. The authors sequenced eight donors, of whom seven were HCMV-seropositive and one was seronegative.

Concerning this clonotype itself: Its specificity is unknown.

Study observations and caveats: NKG2C+ dominant clonotype frequencies in several donors were roughly 1.0-7.5% of CD8+ T cells.

What made the TCR beta cDNA was 5'RACE template switching with UMIs. Each CDR3 protein gets one entry in TCRdb, which reprocessed the 5' RACE reads and gives no DNA. The sample includes a few hundred thousand distinct CDR3 sequences. Germline lookup yields CDR1 SGHNT and CDR2 YYREEE (reference sequence). The CDR3 is 18 amino acids. The TCR was taken from a man between 18 and 69 years old in good health. The sequencing sample was made of blood T cells: a sorted CD56 or NKG2C T cell subset, CD4+ or CD8+ T cells, or bulk PBMC T cells (not recorded which). The chain links TRBV5-4 to TRBJ2-4; the TRBD2 assignment by TCRdb is unverifiable without DNA. This CDR3 reads CASSFRPPRALSENIQYF. Using reference TRBV5-4 and TRBJ2-4 for the parts outside the CDR3, the full variable domain is ETGVTQSPTHLIKTRGQQVTLRCSSQSGHNTVSWYQQALGQGPQFIFQYYREEENGRGNFPPRFSGLQFPNYSSELNVNALELDDSALYLCASSFRPPRALSENIQYFGAGTRLSVL.